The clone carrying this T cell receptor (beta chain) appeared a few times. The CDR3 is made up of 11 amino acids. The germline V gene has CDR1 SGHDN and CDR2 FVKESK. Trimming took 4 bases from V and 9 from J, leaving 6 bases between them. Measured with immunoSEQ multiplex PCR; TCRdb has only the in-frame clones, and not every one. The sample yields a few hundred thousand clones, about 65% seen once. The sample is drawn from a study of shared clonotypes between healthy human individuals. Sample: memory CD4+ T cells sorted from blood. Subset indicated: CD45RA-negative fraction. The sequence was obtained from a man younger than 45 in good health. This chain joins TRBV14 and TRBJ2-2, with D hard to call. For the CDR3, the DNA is TGTGCCAGCAGCCTTAGTCGGGAGCTGTTTTTT. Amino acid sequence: CASSLSRELFF.